This record concerns one T cell receptor beta chain sequence. These data originate in a study of blood T cell repertoires in COVID-19. Libraries were prepared by immunoSEQ multiplex PCR; TCRdb keeps only in-frame clonotypes and omits some of them. The sample holds approximately 58,000 clones, roughly four fifths seen once. There are 13 residues in the CDR3. V lost 5 bases to trimming and J lost 4 bases, with 10 bases between them. Germline V CDR1 and CDR2: SGHTA, FQGTGA. The chain combines TRBV7-3 with TRBJ2-3; D not resolved. Sequenced material: peripheral blood. This receptor was taken from a man in his sixties with COVID-19, enrolled during active disease. CDR3 nucleotides: TGTGCCAGCAGCCCCGGGTGGGCAGATACGCAGTATTTT. This gives the protein CASSPGWADTQYF.